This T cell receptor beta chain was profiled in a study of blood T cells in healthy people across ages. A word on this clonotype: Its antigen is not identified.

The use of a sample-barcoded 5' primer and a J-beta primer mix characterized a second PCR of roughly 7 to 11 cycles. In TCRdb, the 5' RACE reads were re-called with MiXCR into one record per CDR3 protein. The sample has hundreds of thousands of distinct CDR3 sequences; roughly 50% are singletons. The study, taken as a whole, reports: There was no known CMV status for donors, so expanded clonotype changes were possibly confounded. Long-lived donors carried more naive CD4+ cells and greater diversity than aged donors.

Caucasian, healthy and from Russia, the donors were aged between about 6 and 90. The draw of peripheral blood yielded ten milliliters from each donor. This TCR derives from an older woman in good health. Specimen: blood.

As DNA, the CDR3 is TGCAGTGCTGCGGCTAGCGTTACCTACGAGCAGTACTTC. Amino acids: CSAAASVTYEQYF. This chain joins TRBV20-1 and TRBJ2-5, with D tentatively TRBD2 (6 bases). With the DNA end fitting TRBJ2-7 better, the J assignment may be wrong. Germline-derived CDR1 and CDR2 are DFQATT and SNEGSKA (reference sequence). The CDR3 runs to 13 residues.